These 32 T cell receptor beta chains share one sample of origin, sequenced in a study of shared clonotypes between healthy human individuals. Naive CD8 cells were CD45RO-negative, positively selected for CCR7, excluding terminally differentiated effector memory CD45RA+ cells. Measured with immunoSEQ multiplex PCR; TCRdb has only the in-frame clones, and not every one. The data contain some 740,000 clones, almost 95% of them singletons. Source material: naive CD8+ T cells sorted from blood. Every receptor here comes from a young man in good health.

V is TRBV28 and J is TRBJ2-6; TRBD1 is a possible D gene (6 bases). The CDR3 consists of 17 residues. CDR1 and CDR2 from the germline V gene are MDHEN and SYDVKM. Between the trimmed V and J ends, which lost 3 bases and 0 bases, there was a span of 12 bases. The CDR3 DNA is TGTGCCAGCAGTTTTTGGGACATAGACTCTGGGGCCAACGTCCTGACTTTC. Amino acids: CASSFWDIDSGANVLTF.

The chain combines TRBV28 with TRBJ1-2; 10 bases fit TRBD1. The CDR3 covers 16 residues. Germline V gene data show CDR1 as MDHEN and CDR2 as SYDVKM. V lost 8 bases to trimming and J lost 3 bases; unmatched junction nucleotides: 12. The CDR3 reads CASRRPGQGLYYGYTF. In DNA, the CDR3 is TGTGCCAGCCGCCGTCCGGGACAGGGGCTTTACTATGGCTACACCTTC.

This clone was observed a few times. This sequence joins TRBV10-3 and TRBJ1-1; possible D gene TRBD1, 5 bases. Trimming removed 2 bases at V and 2 bases at J, with 15 bases between. Germline V gene lookup returns CDR1 ENHRY and CDR2 SYGVKD. CDR3 length: 16 amino acids. The CDR3 DNA is TGTGCCATCAGTGAGCGCCTGGGGGAGCGTAACACTGAAGCTTTCTTT. Its protein product is CAISERLGERNTEAFF.

The sample holds a few counts of this clone. The chain carries TRBV7-8 and TRBJ1-1, with 7 bases lining up with TRBD1. The CDR3 consists of 16 residues. From germline, CDR1 is SGHVS and CDR2 FQNEAQ. V was clipped by 5 bases and J by 0 bases; unmatched bases: 9. The CDR3 coding sequence is TGTGCCAGCAGCCAAACACAGGGGACTCTGAACACTGAAGCTTTCTTT. Translated, it gives CASSQTQGTLNTEAFF.

This sequence joins TRBV19 and TRBJ1-4; D unresolved. Germline values: CDR1 LNHDA, CDR2 SQIVND (reference sequence). The V gene lost 5 bases and the J gene lost 4 bases, with 17 bases spanning the gap. This CDR3 is built from 16 residues. CDR3 protein: CASSLDGRGLNEKLFF. The CDR3 coding sequence is TGTGCCAGTAGTCTTGACGGTCGAGGACTTAATGAAAAACTGTTTTTT.

In DNA, the CDR3 is TGCGCCAGCAGCTTGGTGGGAGGGAGTCAGCCCCAGCATTTT. Its protein is CASSLVGGSQPQHF. This chain links TRBV5-1 with TRBJ1-5; D not certain. Trimming pared 0 bases from V and 6 bases from J, leaving 10 bases between. The germline CDR1 and CDR2 sequences are SGHRS and YFSETQ. The CDR3 is made up of 14 amino acids. Full variable domain (outside the CDR3, taken from reference TRBV5-1 and TRBJ1-5): KAGVTQTPRYLIKTRGQQVTLSCSPISGHRSVSWYQQTPGQGLQFLFEYFSETQRNKGNFPGRFSGRQFSNSRSEMNVSTLELGDSALYLCASSLVGGSQPQHFGDGTRLSIL.

This clone has only one observation. The chain combines TRBV2 with TRBJ2-1; TRBD1 or TRBD2 may be the D gene (6 bases each). The V end lost 4 bases, the J end lost 12 bases, and 40 bases lay between the germline ends. CDR3 length equals 21 residues. Germline V gene sequence: CDR1 SNHLY, CDR2 FYNNEI. Here the CDR3 DNA reads TGTGCCAGCAGTGGGGACAAGGGGGGACCGGACCGGGGCCCCGCCGGGATTGCGCAGTTCTTC. This translates into CASSGDKGGPDRGPAGIAQFF.

Worth noting for this clone: The same CDR3 can be traced to other DNA sequences in this sample. The genes are TRBV27 and TRBJ2-1; 7 nucleotides line up with TRBD2. Per germline, CDR1 MNHEY and CDR2 SMNVEV (reference sequence). This CDR3 has 15 amino acids. V was clipped by 4 bases and J by 0 bases; unmatched bases: 3. The CDR3 protein is CASSSGLSSYNEQFF. The CDR3 nucleotides read TGTGCCAGCAGTTCGGGACTAAGCTCCTACAATGAGCAGTTCTTC.

This clone appeared once. The chain couples TRBV10-2 to TRBJ2-1, with D tentatively TRBD2 (5 bases). The CDR3 covers 13 residues. Germline assignment: CDR1 WSHSY and CDR2 SAAADI. V lost 5 bases to trimming and J lost 3 bases, with 8 bases between them. CDR3 region: CASSLAFYNEQFF. The CDR3 DNA reads TGCGCCAGCAGTCTAGCCTTCTACAATGAGCAGTTCTTC.

This sequence joins TRBV7-9 and TRBJ2-7, with D perhaps TRBD1 (6 bases). V was shortened by 4 bases and J by 5 bases, with 15 bases between the two germline ends. Germline assignment: CDR1 SEHNR and CDR2 FQNEAQ (reference sequence). This CDR3 is 14 amino acids long. CDR3 DNA: TGTGCCAGCAGCTCATACAGGGAAGGAAACGAGCAGTACTTC. Amino acid sequence: CASSSYREGNEQYF.

The V gene is TRBV6-1, the J gene TRBJ2-7, with D perhaps TRBD2 (5 bases). V was shortened by 5 bases and J by 3 bases, with 14 bases between the two germline ends. The CDR3 is 14 residues long. Germline loops: CDR1 MNHNS, CDR2 SASEGT. The CDR3 nucleotides are TGTGCCAGCAGTCCCCGAGTAGAGGGCTACGAGCAGTACTTC. It is translated as CASSPRVEGYEQYF.

The V and J genes are TRBV28 and TRBJ1-5, with a weak D call TRBD1 (5 bases). Germline assignment: CDR1 MDHEN and CDR2 SYDVKM. The CDR3 consists of 18 residues. Between the trimmed V and J ends, which lost 2 bases and 0 bases, there was a span of 17 bases. This chain's CDR3 is CASSLNFLTVDSNQPQHF. The CDR3 nucleotides are TGTGCCAGCAGTTTAAATTTCTTGACAGTCGATAGCAATCAGCCCCAGCATTTT.

This clone appeared a few times. This chain uses TRBV6-1 with TRBJ1-4, with D tentatively TRBD1 (6 bases). The V gene's germline CDR1 is MNHNS and CDR2 SASEGT. Trimming pared 2 bases from V and 0 bases from J, leaving 16 bases between. CDR3 size: 18 residues. This chain's CDR3 is CASSENRQDLATNEKLFF. For the CDR3, the DNA is TGTGCCAGCAGTGAAAATAGACAGGACCTTGCAACTAATGAAAAACTGTTTTTT.

About this clone: In the same sample, other DNA sequences code for this CDR3. The CDR3 nucleotides are TGTGCCAGCAGTTTTGGGACCTCCAATGAGCAGTTCTTC. Protein product: CASSFGTSNEQFF. The rearrangement links TRBV27 to TRBJ2-1, with D perhaps matching TRBD1 or TRBD2 (5 bases each). Germline assignment: CDR1 MNHEY and CDR2 SMNVEV (reference sequence). The V and J ends lost 3 bases and 6 bases respectively, with 9 bases between them. The CDR3 is made up of 13 amino acids.

The rearrangement links TRBV15 to TRBJ1-1, with TRBD1 identical over 9 bases. The V segment lost 4 bases and the J segment 1 base; nucleotides outside the gene matches: 1. Germline loops: CDR1 LNHNV, CDR2 YYDKDF (reference sequence). This CDR3 region has 14 residues. The CDR3 region has the DNA TGTGCCACCAGCAAGGACAGGGGGAACACTGAAGCTTTCTTT. Protein: CATSKDRGNTEAFF.

This clone appeared once. CDR3 amino acids: CASSSRLAATDTQYF. In DNA, the CDR3 is TGTGCCAGCAGCTCCAGACTAGCGGCCACAGATACGCAGTATTTT. This sequence joins TRBV7-3 and TRBJ2-3; TRBD2 matches 9 bases. The length of the CDR3 is 15 residues. Trimming removed 4 bases from V and 2 bases from J; junction bases left unmatched: 4. Germline V lookup: CDR1 SGHTA, CDR2 FQGTGA.

The chain is built from TRBV14 and TRBJ1-6; 9 positions match TRBD1. V shed 5 bases, J shed 5 bases, and the junction held 7 bases outside the gene matches. CDR1 is SGHDN and CDR2 is FVKESK in the germline V gene. The CDR3 is made up of 16 amino acids. CDR3 in DNA: TGTGCCAGCAGCGCCGGGACAGGGTTGGATAATTCACCCCTCCACTTT. Translation: CASSAGTGLDNSPLHF.

For this clone: The same CDR3 also results from other DNA sequences found in this sample. The chain combines TRBV11-2 with TRBJ1-1; D remains ambiguous. The germline gives CDR1 SGHAT, CDR2 FQNNGV. There are 13 residues in the CDR3. Trimming removed 5 bases at V and 4 bases at J, with 11 bases between. The CDR3 loop is CASSLGEGTEAFF. The CDR3 DNA reads as TGTGCCAGCAGCCTCGGGGAGGGCACTGAAGCTTTCTTT.

The chain employs TRBV30 and TRBJ2-3, with D uncertain. The CDR3 is made up of 14 amino acids. V was clipped by 1 base and J by 2 bases, with 10 bases between them. Per the germline V gene, CDR1 is GTSNPN and CDR2 is SVGIG (reference sequence). As DNA, the CDR3 is TGTGCCTGGAGTGGGCTAACATCCACAGATACGCAGTATTTT. Translating gives CAWSGLTSTDTQYF.

The rearrangement uses TRBV6-1 and TRBJ2-1; TRBD2 agrees at 9 bases. Germline values: CDR1 MNHNS, CDR2 SASEGT. V lost 8 bases to trimming and J lost 8 bases; unmatched junction nucleotides: 13. The CDR3 has 15 residues. CDR3 sequence: CASFSGRVGRDEQFF. CDR3 coding DNA: TGTGCCAGCTTTAGCGGGAGAGTAGGTCGCGATGAGCAGTTCTTC.

The CDR3 is CASSFLSTTGQGGQPQHF. CDR3 in DNA: TGTGCCAGCAGTTTCCTCTCAACAACCGGACAGGGTGGTCAGCCCCAGCATTTT. The V and J genes are TRBV27 and TRBJ1-5, with 8 bases fitting TRBD1. Losses at the gene ends were 3 bases for V and 6 bases for J; bases not matched to a gene: 16. This CDR3 region has 18 residues. CDR1 and CDR2 (germline): MNHEY, SMNVEV (reference sequence).

The rearrangement joins TRBV5-4 to TRBJ2-7; D is uncertain. This CDR3 is 14 amino acids long. Germline-derived CDR1 and CDR2 are SGHNT and YYREEE (reference sequence). Trimming pared 5 bases from V and 0 bases from J, leaving 12 bases between. CDR3 in DNA: TGTGCCAGCAGTGCTCCCGGCAGCTCCTACGAGCAGTACTTC. Its translation is CASSAPGSSYEQYF.

The chain has TRBV11-2 and TRBJ2-1; 13 nucleotides match TRBD2. The trim removed 6 bases at V and 8 bases at J, leaving 16 bases unmatched. Germline values: CDR1 SGHAT, CDR2 FQNNGV. CDR3 length: 18 amino acids. The CDR3 spells CASRPTSGRIWGAHEQFF. CDR3 in DNA: TGTGCCAGCAGGCCGACTAGCGGGAGGATTTGGGGTGCGCATGAGCAGTTCTTC.

This clone was observed a single time. The rearrangement joins TRBV19 to TRBJ2-7; TRBD1 agrees at 8 bases. Trimming at V came to 8 bases and at J to 1 base, leaving 4 bases not matched to a gene. The germline gives CDR1 LNHDA, CDR2 SQIVND (reference sequence). This CDR3 region has 13 residues. Here the CDR3 DNA reads TGTGCCAGTGGCTGGACAGGGTCCTACGAGCAGTACTTC. Encoded protein: CASGWTGSYEQYF.

The chain is built from TRBV9 and TRBJ2-2; 10 nucleotides match TRBD2. Germline values: CDR1 SGDLS, CDR2 YYNGEE. V was pared by 2 bases and J by 0 bases, with 4 bases of the junction left unmatched. This CDR3 has 17 residues. DNA for the CDR3: TGTGCCAGCAGCGTCCCTGGACTAGCGGCGAACACCGGGGAGCTGTTTTTT. Translated, it gives CASSVPGLAANTGELFF.

The V and J genes are TRBV7-9 and TRBJ2-7; no clear D gene. CDR3 length: 14 amino acids. CDR1 and CDR2 from the germline V gene are SEHNR and FQNEAQ (reference sequence). The ends were cut back, 4 bases at V and 0 bases at J, with 10 bases in the middle. The CDR3 DNA reads TGTGCCAGCAGCTCTCCCCGTAGCTCCTACGAGCAGTACTTC. It translates to CASSSPRSSYEQYF.

The V call is TRBV10-3, the J call TRBJ2-3; TRBD2 matches 7 bases. The CDR3 spans 15 residues. Germline V gene sequence: CDR1 ENHRY, CDR2 SYGVKD. The trim removed 3 bases at V and 2 bases at J, leaving 5 bases unmatched. DNA of the CDR3: TGTGCCATCAGTGATAAGGGAGGGCCCACAGATACGCAGTATTTT. Translated, it gives CAISDKGGPTDTQYF.

Here the CDR3 DNA reads TGTGCCAGCAGCTTAACCTTCGAGTCCCAAGAGACCCAGTACTTC. Translation: CASSLTFESQETQYF. This rearrangement joins TRBV7-8 to TRBJ2-5; D is unclear. The CDR3 contains 15 residues. Trimming took off 2 bases at V and 1 base at J, with 11 bases between the two ends. The germline V gene has CDR1 SGHVS and CDR2 FQNEAQ.

On this clone: The sample carries other DNA sequences with the same CDR3. The chain joins TRBV5-1 to TRBJ2-7, with 11 bases fitting TRBD1. CDR1 and CDR2 from the germline V gene are SGHRS and YFSETQ. The V and J ends lost 4 bases and 4 bases, in that order; junction bases with no gene match: 4. The CDR3 has 14 residues. CDR3 residues: CASSPGTGGYEQYF. The CDR3 DNA follows: TGCGCCAGCAGCCCTGGGACAGGGGGTTACGAGCAGTACTTC.

The V call is TRBV9, the J call TRBJ1-4; D is uncertain. Germline V gives CDR1 SGDLS, CDR2 YYNGEE. Trimming stripped 0 bases from V and 4 bases from J, with 7 bases between. There are 14 residues in the CDR3. CDR3 nucleotide sequence: TGTGCCAGCAGCGTAGAAGGAAATAATGAAAAACTGTTTTTT. Translated, it gives CASSVEGNNEKLFF.

This chain links TRBV11-2 with TRBJ1-5, with D uncertain. The V end lost 4 bases, the J end lost 4 bases, and 11 bases lay between the germline ends. This CDR3 is built from 14 residues. Germline V gene data show CDR1 as SGHAT and CDR2 as FQNNGV. CDR3 DNA sequence: TGTGCCAGCAGCTCCGCCCGACGGAATCAGCCCCAGCATTTT. It specifies CASSSARRNQPQHF.

The J gene is TRBJ2-1, the V gene TRBV28; D may be TRBD1 or TRBD2 (5 bases each). Deletions cut 4 bases from V and 2 bases from J, with 12 bases between. CDR3 length equals 15 residues. Germline V gene lookup returns CDR1 MDHEN and CDR2 SYDVKM. The CDR3 coding sequence is TGTGCCAGCAGTTCCGGGACGGCAACCTACAATGAGCAGTTCTTC. Its translation: CASSSGTATYNEQFF.